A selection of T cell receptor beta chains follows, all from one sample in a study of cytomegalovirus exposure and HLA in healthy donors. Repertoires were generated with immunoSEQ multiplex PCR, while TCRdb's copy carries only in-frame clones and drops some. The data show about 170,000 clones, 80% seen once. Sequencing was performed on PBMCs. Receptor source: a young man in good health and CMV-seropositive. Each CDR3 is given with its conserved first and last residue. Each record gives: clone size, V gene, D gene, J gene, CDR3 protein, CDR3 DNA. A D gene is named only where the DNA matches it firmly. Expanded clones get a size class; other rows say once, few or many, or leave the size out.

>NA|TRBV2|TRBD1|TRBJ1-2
CASSAGGGRSYGYTF
TGTGCCAGCAGTGCAGGGGGAGGCCGTTCCTATGGCTACACCTTC
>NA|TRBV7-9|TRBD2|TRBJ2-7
CSSSSSGGPSYEQYF
TGTTCCAGCAGCTCGAGCGGGGGGCCCTCCTACGAGCAGTACTTC
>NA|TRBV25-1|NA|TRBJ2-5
CASSPPWAETQYF
TGTGCCAGCAGTCCGCCCTGGGCAGAGACCCAGTACTTC
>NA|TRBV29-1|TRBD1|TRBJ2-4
CSVSRTGSPNIQYF
TGCAGCGTCAGTAGGACAGGGTCCCCAAACATTCAGTACTTC
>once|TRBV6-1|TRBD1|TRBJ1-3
CASSESRGQGGNTIYF
TGTGCCAGCAGCGAATCAAGGGGACAGGGGGGAAACACCATATATTTT
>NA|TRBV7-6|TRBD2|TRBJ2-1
CASSIGTSGLSEQFF
TGTGCCAGCAGTATAGGGACTAGCGGGTTGAGTGAGCAGTTCTTC
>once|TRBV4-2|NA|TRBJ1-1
CASSQGRGGRMNTEAFF
TGTGCCAGCAGCCAAGGACGGGGGGGCCGTATGAACACTGAAGCTTTCTTT
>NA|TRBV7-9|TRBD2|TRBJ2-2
CASSLAASSGGTYTGELFF
TGTGCCAGCAGCTTAGCGGCGTCTAGCGGGGGGACCTACACCGGGGAGCTGTTTTTT
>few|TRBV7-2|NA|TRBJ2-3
CASSSLLTDTQYF
TGTGCCAGCAGCTCCCTCCTTACAGATACGCAGTATTTT
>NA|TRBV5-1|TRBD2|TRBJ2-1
CASSPGGGPSSYNEQFF
TGCGCCAGCAGTCCGGGGGGGGGACCGAGCTCCTACAATGAGCAGTTCTTC
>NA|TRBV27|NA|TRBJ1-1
CASSLTGYGNTEAFF
TGTGCCAGCAGTTTAACAGGGTATGGGAACACTGAAGCTTTCTTT
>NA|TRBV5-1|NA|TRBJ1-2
CASSLTVGEEYGYTF
TGCGCCAGCAGTCTCACGGTAGGGGAAGAATATGGCTACACCTTC
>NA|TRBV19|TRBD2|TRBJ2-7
CASNTGQPGLASEQYF
TGTGCCAGCAATACAGGTCAACCGGGACTAGCTAGCGAGCAGTACTTC
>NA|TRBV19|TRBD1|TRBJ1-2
CASSKGQGAESAYYGYTF
TGTGCCAGTAGTAAAGGACAGGGGGCGGAAAGCGCGTACTATGGCTACACCTTC
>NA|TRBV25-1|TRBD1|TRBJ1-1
CASAGGRDTEAFF
TGTGCCAGCGCAGGGGGCCGGGACACTGAAGCTTTCTTT
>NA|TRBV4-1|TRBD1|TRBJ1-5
CASSQDTGGNQPQHF
TGCGCCAGCAGCCAAGACACAGGGGGCAATCAGCCCCAGCATTTT
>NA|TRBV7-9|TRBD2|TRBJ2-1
CASSLGYGEGNEQFF
TGTGCCAGCAGCTTAGGCTATGGGGAGGGCAATGAGCAGTTCTTC
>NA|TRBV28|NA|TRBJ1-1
CASVGPNTEAFF
TGTGCCAGCGTGGGGCCAAACACTGAAGCTTTCTTT
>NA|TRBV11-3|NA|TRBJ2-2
CASSLDPAGELFF
TGTGCCAGCAGCTTAGATCCGGCCGGGGAGCTGTTTTTT
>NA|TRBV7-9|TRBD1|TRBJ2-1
CSSSLTLGQGYNEQFF
TGTTCCAGCAGCTTAACGTTGGGACAGGGATACAATGAGCAGTTCTTC
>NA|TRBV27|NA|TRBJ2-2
CASRPSVGELFF
TGTGCCAGCAGGCCGAGCGTCGGGGAGCTGTTTTTT
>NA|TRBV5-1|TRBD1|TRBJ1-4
CASSLVGQGRMDEKLFF
TGCGCCAGCAGCTTGGTGGGACAGGGAAGGATGGATGAAAAACTGTTTTTT
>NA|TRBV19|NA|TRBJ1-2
CASSIDLTGHPYGYTF
TGTGCCAGTAGTATAGACTTGACGGGACACCCTTATGGCTACACCTTC
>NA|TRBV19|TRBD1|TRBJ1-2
CASSPTGTGLGYGYTF
TGTGCCAGTAGTCCCACCGGGACAGGGCTCGGCTATGGCTACACCTTC
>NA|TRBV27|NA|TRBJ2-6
CASEGQLLLSGANVLTF
TGTGCCAGCGAGGGCCAGCTACTTCTCTCTGGGGCCAACGTCCTGACTTTC
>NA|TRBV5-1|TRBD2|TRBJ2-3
CASSLRGTSGGLTDTQYF
TGCGCCAGCAGCCTACGAGGAACTAGCGGGGGACTCACAGATACGCAGTATTTT
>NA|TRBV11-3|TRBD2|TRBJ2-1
CASSLVFLAGGGEQFF
TGTGCCAGCAGCTTAGTATTCCTAGCGGGGGGTGGTGAGCAGTTCTTC
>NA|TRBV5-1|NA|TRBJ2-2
CASSSAYSAGELFF
TGCGCCAGCAGCTCTGCCTATTCCGCCGGGGAGCTGTTTTTT
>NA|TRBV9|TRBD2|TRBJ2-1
CASSVNLADSYNEQFF
TGTGCCAGCAGCGTAAATCTAGCGGACTCCTACAATGAGCAGTTCTTC
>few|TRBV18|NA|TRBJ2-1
CASSPSSGNNEQFF
TGTGCCAGCTCACCCTCCAGCGGAAACAATGAGCAGTTCTTC
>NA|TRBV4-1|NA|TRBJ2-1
CASSQVAGNPQIEQFF
TGCGCCAGCAGCCAAGTGGCGGGAAACCCTCAGATTGAGCAGTTCTTC
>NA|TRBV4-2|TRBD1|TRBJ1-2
CASSLTRGFGYGYTF
TGTGCCAGCAGCTTAACCAGGGGGTTTGGGTATGGCTACACCTTC
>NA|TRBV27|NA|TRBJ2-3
CASSHSGGRVDTQYF
TGTGCCAGCAGCCATTCCGGGGGGCGCGTAGATACGCAGTATTTT
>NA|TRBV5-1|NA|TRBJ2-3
CASSLRGSTDTQYF
TGCGCCAGCAGCTTACGCGGGAGCACAGATACGCAGTATTTT
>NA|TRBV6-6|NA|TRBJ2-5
CASSYSTPQGQLQYF
TGTGCCAGCAGTTACTCGACACCGCAGGGGCAACTTCAGTACTTC
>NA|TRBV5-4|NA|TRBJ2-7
CASSHGTGAYEQYF
TGTGCCAGCAGCCACGGGACGGGGGCCTACGAGCAGTACTTC
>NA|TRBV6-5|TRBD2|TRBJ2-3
CASSYKPAGSTDTQYF
TGTGCCAGCAGTTACAAACCAGCGGGGAGCACAGATACGCAGTATTTT
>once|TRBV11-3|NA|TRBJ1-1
CASSPASRRAEAFF
TGTGCCAGCAGCCCCGCATCCCGGAGGGCTGAAGCTTTCTTT
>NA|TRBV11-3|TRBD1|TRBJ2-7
CASSVRQGGDEQYF
TGTGCCAGCAGCGTTCGACAGGGCGGCGACGAGCAGTACTTC
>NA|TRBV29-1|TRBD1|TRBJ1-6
CSVRTGVFGSPLHF
TGCAGCGTACGGACAGGGGTATTCGGTTCACCCCTCCACTTT
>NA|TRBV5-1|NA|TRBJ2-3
CASSLAQEIQGDTQYF
TGCGCCAGCAGCTTGGCCCAGGAAATCCAGGGAGATACGCAGTATTTT
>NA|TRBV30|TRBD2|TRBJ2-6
CAWGGLAGGSSGANVLTF
TGTGCCTGGGGGGGACTAGCGGGAGGGAGCTCTGGGGCCAACGTCCTGACTTTC
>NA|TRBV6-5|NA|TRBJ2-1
CASKWEVEQFF
TGTGCCAGCAAATGGGAGGTCGAGCAGTTCTTC
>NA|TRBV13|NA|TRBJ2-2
CASTWGLNTGELFF
TGTGCCAGCACGTGGGGCCTGAACACCGGGGAGCTGTTTTTT
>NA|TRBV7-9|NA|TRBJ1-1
CASSPDRERSEAFF
TGTGCCAGCAGCCCTGACAGAGAGCGTAGTGAAGCTTTCTTT
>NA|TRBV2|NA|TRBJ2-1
CASTGSNNEQFF
TGTGCCAGCACCGGGTCGAACAATGAGCAGTTCTTC
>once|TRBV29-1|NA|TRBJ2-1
CSASGQSYNEQFF
TGCAGCGCCTCCGGACAGTCCTACAATGAGCAGTTCTTC
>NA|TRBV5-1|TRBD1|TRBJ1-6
CASSPYDRDTSPLHF
TGCGCCAGCAGCCCATACGACAGGGATACTTCACCCCTCCACTTT
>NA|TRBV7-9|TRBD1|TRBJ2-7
CASSATGGSSSHEQYF
TGTGCCAGCAGCGCCACAGGGGGAAGCTCGAGCCACGAGCAGTACTTC
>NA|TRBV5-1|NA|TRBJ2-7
CASSLETRGRYEQYF
TGCGCCAGCAGCTTGGAAACCCGGGGTCGCTACGAGCAGTACTTC
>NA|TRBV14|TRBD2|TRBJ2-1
CASSQGSHGRASNEQFF
TGTGCCAGCAGCCAGGGATCCCACGGGAGGGCTAGCAATGAGCAGTTCTTC
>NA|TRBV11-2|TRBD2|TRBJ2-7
CASSSSGRGEQYF
TGTGCCAGCAGTTCTAGCGGGAGGGGGGAGCAGTACTTC
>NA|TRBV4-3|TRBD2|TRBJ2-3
CASRLAESTDTQYF
TGCGCCAGCAGGCTAGCGGAGAGCACAGATACGCAGTATTTT
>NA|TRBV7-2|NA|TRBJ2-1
CASSLGRGNKREQFF
TGTGCCAGCAGCTTAGGGCGGGGTAATAAGCGTGAGCAGTTCTTC
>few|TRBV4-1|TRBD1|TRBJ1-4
CASSPPGQGLNEKLFF
TGCGCCAGCAGCCCTCCGGGACAGGGATTGAATGAAAAACTGTTTTTT
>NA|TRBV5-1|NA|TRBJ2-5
CASSLASGFEETQYF
TGCGCCAGCAGCTTGGCCTCGGGGTTTGAGGAGACCCAGTACTTC
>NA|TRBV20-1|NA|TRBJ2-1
CSASEEKQFF
TGCAGTGCTAGCGAGGAGAAGCAGTTCTTC
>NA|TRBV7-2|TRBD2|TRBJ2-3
CASSLSPRGGGSDTQYF
TGTGCCAGCAGCTTATCCCCGCGGGGGGGCGGATCAGATACGCAGTATTTT
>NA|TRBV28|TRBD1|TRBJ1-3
CASSLRQGRCYF
TGTGCCAGCAGTTTGCGACAGGGGAGGTGTTATTTT
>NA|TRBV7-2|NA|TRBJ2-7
CASSLALRSRYEQYF
TGTGCCAGCAGCTTAGCGTTGAGGTCCCGCTACGAGCAGTACTTC